This T cell receptor beta chain was sequenced during a study of T cell changes during pregnancy in multiple sclerosis. The CDR3 consists of 14 residues. The germline V gene encodes CDR1 SGHRS and CDR2 YFSETQ. Data came from immunoSEQ multiplex PCR; TCRdb stores just in-frame clones and leaves some out. The sample lists around 130,000 clones; approximately 95% were seen once. Notes on this clone: A read error may produce the germline difference seen at one junction end.

This sample comprised peripheral blood, obtained before pregnancy. The sequence was collected from a female donor with multiple sclerosis, enrolled in a pregnancy study. The V gene is TRBV5-1, the J gene TRBJ2-1; the D is unclear. The CDR3 coding sequence is TGCGCCAGCAGCTTGGCCTTTTCCTCCAATGAGCAGTTCTTC. Translation: CASSLAFSSNEQFF.